This passage covers 31 T cell receptor beta chains from one sample sequenced in a study of identical twins. Via MiXCR, TCRdb re-called the 5' RACE reads, giving one row per CDR3 protein. The sample lists 350,000 to 500,000 distinct CDR3 sequences; about 18% were seen once. The sample taken for sequencing was naive T cells sorted from blood. Receptors were obtained from a man aged 50 or older in good health.

The chain employs TRBV4-1 and TRBJ2-7; the match to TRBD2 covers 7 bases. Germline CDR1 MGHRA, CDR2 YSYEKL. With 4 bases clipped from V and 1 base from J, the junction kept 7 bases outside the gene matches. The CDR3 totals 15 residues. CDR3 DNA sequence: TGCGCCAGCAGCCGACAGCTTAGCGGGTCCTACGAGCAGTACTTC. It encodes CASSRQLSGSYEQYF.

The rearrangement joins TRBV5-5 to TRBJ2-2; D is unclear. Between the trimmed V and J ends, which lost 6 bases and 2 bases, there was a span of 17 bases. The CDR3 is made up of 16 amino acids. Germline CDR1 is SGHKS and CDR2 is YYEKEE (reference sequence). The CDR3 loop is CASNVGWAVNTGELFF. The CDR3 coding sequence is TGTGCCAGCAACGTGGGGTGGGCAGTAAACACCGGGGAGCTGTTTTTT.

In this sample, this clonotype turned up many times. The chain is built from TRBV7-2 and TRBJ2-7, with 9 bases lining up with TRBD2. V trimming: 0 bases; J trimming: 6 bases; junction bases outside the gene matches: 6. Germline V gene data show CDR1 as SGHTA and CDR2 as FQGNSA. The CDR3 runs 15 residues. The chain's CDR3 is CASSLALAGSVEQYF. The CDR3, as DNA: TGTGCCAGCAGCTTAGCTCTAGCGGGGTCCGTCGAGCAGTACTTC.

V gene TRBV7-8 combines with J gene TRBJ2-4, with D maybe TRBD2 (5 bases). The V and J ends lost 5 bases and 0 bases respectively, with 17 bases between them. The CDR3 contains 17 residues. Germline CDR1 and CDR2: SGHVS and FQNEAQ. The CDR3 sequence is CASSPAPRGIAKNIQYF. The CDR3, as DNA: TGTGCCAGCAGCCCAGCCCCCCGAGGGATAGCCAAAAACATTCAGTACTTC. Variable domain in full (rest from reference TRBV7-8 and TRBJ2-4): GAGVSQSPRYKVAKRGQDVALRCDPISGHVSLFWYQQALGQGPEFLTYFQNEAQLDKSGLPSDRFFAERPEGSVSTLKIQRTQQEDSAVYLCASSPAPRGIAKNIQYFGAGTRLSVL.

This chain joins TRBV24-1 and TRBJ2-3; unclear D gene. With 3 bases removed from V and 2 bases from J, the gap between germline ends came to 5 bases. This CDR3 is built from 13 residues. CDR1 is KGHDR, CDR2 SFDVKD, per germline. CDR3 sequence reads: CATSDPDTDTQYF. CDR3 nucleotide sequence: TGTGCCACCAGTGATCCGGACACAGATACGCAGTATTTT.

This clonotype was counted a few times. The V call is TRBV6-5, the J call TRBJ2-5; 9 bases match TRBD1. Trimming cost V 2 bases and J 2 bases; bases outside gene matches: 6. Germline CDR1 MNHEY, CDR2 SVGAGI. This CDR3 region has 16 residues. CDR3 region: CASSYGQTGGQETQYF. CDR3 sequence (DNA): TGTGCCAGCAGTTACGGCCAGACAGGGGGGCAAGAGACCCAGTACTTC.

This clonotype was seen ten or more times. The V gene is TRBV6-2 or TRBV6-3, the J gene TRBJ2-1; D gene ambiguous. Germline values: CDR1 MNHEY, CDR2 SVGEGT. V lost 5 bases and J 1 base, leaving 9 bases between the germline ends. This CDR3 contains 14 residues. CDR3 in DNA: TGTGCCAGCAGTCTTTTTGGGTCCTACAATGAGCAGTTCTTC. Residues: CASSLFGSYNEQFF.

The chain is built from TRBV7-2 and TRBJ1-1, with D possibly TRBD1 on 5 matching bases. Trimming removed 1 base from V and 5 bases from J, with 14 bases in between. CDR1 SGHTA and CDR2 FQGNSA come from the germline V gene. The CDR3 has 15 residues. The DNA for the CDR3 is TGTGCCAGCAGCTTAGTAGAGGGGTCGGAGACTGAAGCTTTCTTT. This encodes CASSLVEGSETEAFF.

This clonotype has more than one count but fewer than ten. The chain is built from TRBV25-1 and TRBJ2-7; 8 bases align to TRBD2. The CDR3 has 16 amino acids. The V and J ends lost 6 bases and 3 bases, in that order; junction bases with no gene match: 13. CDR1 is MGHDK and CDR2 is SYGVNS in the germline V gene. This chain's CDR3 is CASSVAGGFSGYEQYF. The DNA for the CDR3 is TGTGCCAGCAGCGTGGCGGGGGGCTTTTCGGGCTACGAGCAGTACTTC.

This clonotype occurred a few times. CDR3 sequence reads: CASSEARQGNGELFF. The CDR3 bases are TGTGCCAGCAGTGAAGCGCGCCAGGGGAACGGGGAGCTGTTTTTT. The chain uses TRBV2 and TRBJ2-2; a possible D gene is TRBD1 (6 bases). V lost 0 bases to trimming and J lost 7 bases, with 12 bases between them. CDR3 size: 15 residues. The germline CDR1 and CDR2 sequences are SNHLY and FYNNEI.

This clonotype was observed a few times. This chain connects TRBV28 to TRBJ2-1; D is possibly TRBD1 (6 bases). The germline gives CDR1 MDHEN, CDR2 SYDVKM. This CDR3 is built from 15 residues. Trimming pared 6 bases from V and 4 bases from J, leaving 16 bases between. The CDR3 coding sequence is TGTGCCAGCAGACCCCCCGGGACACTTTACAATGAGCAGTTCTTC. It is translated as CASRPPGTLYNEQFF.

V gene TRBV12-3 or TRBV12-4 combines with J gene TRBJ2-7; 9 bases agree with TRBD2. The V and J ends lost 6 bases and 1 base, in that order; junction bases with no gene match: 7. CDR3 length equals 15 residues. The CDR3 DNA sequence: TGTGCCAGCAGCCCACTAGCGGGCCTTTCCTACGAGCAGTACTTC. It specifies CASSPLAGLSYEQYF.

This clonotype was observed a few times. The chain employs TRBV20-1 and TRBJ2-1, with 7 bases identical to TRBD2. This CDR3 is 12 amino acids long. CDR1 is DFQATT, CDR2 SNEGSKA, per germline (reference sequence). V was clipped by 4 bases and J by 6 bases; unmatched bases: 3. The CDR3 sequence: CSAIGLVNEQFF. CDR3 nucleotide sequence: TGCAGTGCTATCGGACTAGTCAATGAGCAGTTCTTC.

This clonotype has just a few counts. CDR3 in amino acids: CATSSGSRQGRQETQYF. The CDR3 bases are TGTGCCACCAGCAGTGGGAGTAGGCAGGGTCGCCAAGAGACCCAGTACTTC. V is TRBV15 and J is TRBJ2-5, with D perhaps being TRBD1 or TRBD2 (5 bases each). V lost 3 bases, J lost 1 base, and 18 bases lay in between. CDR3 length: 17 residues. The germline V gene encodes CDR1 LNHNV and CDR2 YYDKDF (reference sequence).

This clonotype has only a few counts. The gene calls are TRBV12-3 or TRBV12-4 and TRBJ1-2, with D possibly TRBD1 on 6 matching bases. The CDR3 runs 14 residues. V dropped 4 bases and J dropped 5 bases, with 14 bases sitting between them. In DNA form, the CDR3 reads TGTGCCAGCAGTTCAGGGAGGGGGTTTTATGGCTACACCTTC. Translated, it gives CASSSGRGFYGYTF.

This clonotype came up many times. The chain employs TRBV6-1 and TRBJ2-3; no reliable D call. The V end lost 6 bases, the J end lost 7 bases, and 17 bases lay between the germline ends. The CDR3 is 14 residues long. Germline-derived CDR1 and CDR2 are MNHNS and SASEGT. CDR3 protein: CASRSSSGFNTQYF. The CDR3 nucleotides are TGTGCCAGCAGGTCATCCTCAGGTTTCAATACGCAGTATTTT.

This chain links TRBV7-8 with TRBJ1-3, with a tentative D call TRBD1 (5 bases). CDR1 is SGHVS, CDR2 FQNEAQ, per germline. The V end lost 5 bases, the J end lost 0 bases, and 14 bases lay between the germline ends. This CDR3 is built from 16 residues. The CDR3 here is CASSKTGTFSGNTIYF. For the CDR3, the DNA is TGTGCCAGCAGCAAAACCGGGACCTTCTCTGGAAACACCATATATTTT.

The chain has TRBV18 and TRBJ2-5; 7 bases align to TRBD1. With V trimmed by 4 bases and J by 2 bases, 10 bases remained unmatched. Germline lookup yields CDR1 KGHSH and CDR2 LQKENI. The CDR3 spans 16 residues. CDR3 in amino acids: CASSLTLGQSQETQYF. The CDR3 nucleotides are TGTGCCAGCTCACTCACTCTGGGACAGTCACAAGAGACCCAGTACTTC.

This clonotype was counted a few times. This chain uses TRBV6-5 with TRBJ2-4; D not resolved. Germline V gives CDR1 MNHEY, CDR2 SVGAGI. V lost 2 bases to trimming and J lost 3 bases, with 5 bases between them. This CDR3 is 13 amino acids long. CDR3 coding DNA: TGTGCCAGCAGTTACAACAGCAAAAACATTCAGTACTTC. It yields the protein CASSYNSKNIQYF.

The chain recombines TRBV6-5 with TRBJ2-7, with 12 bases lining up with TRBD2. The V segment lost 4 bases and the J segment 2 bases; nucleotides outside the gene matches: 6. Germline CDR1 MNHEY, CDR2 SVGAGI. CDR3 length equals 16 residues. Here the CDR3 reads CASSSPRTSGAYEQYF. The CDR3 region has the DNA TGTGCCAGCAGTTCTCCTCGGACTAGCGGGGCCTACGAGCAGTACTTC.

This clonotype was counted many times. The V gene is TRBV5-4, the J gene TRBJ1-4; 10 bases are shared with TRBD1. There are 15 residues in the CDR3. With V trimmed by 1 base and J by 7 bases, 4 bases remained unmatched. Germline CDR1 reads SGHNT; CDR2 reads YYREEE (reference sequence). The CDR3 bases are TGTGCCAGCAGCTTGCGGGGACAGGGGTTTGAAAAACTGTTTTTT. Protein sequence: CASSLRGQGFEKLFF. The whole variable domain, remainder taken from reference TRBV5-4 and TRBJ1-4, is ETGVTQSPTHLIKTRGQQVTLRCSSQSGHNTVSWYQQALGQGPQFIFQYYREEENGRGNFPPRFSGLQFPNYSSELNVNALELDDSALYLCASSLRGQGFEKLFFGSGTQLSVL.

This clonotype was seen ten or more times. The chain links TRBV20-1 to TRBJ2-7, with 8 bases matching TRBD1. The CDR3 loop spans 14 amino acids. Germline V CDR1 and CDR2: DFQATT, SNEGSKA (reference sequence). After removal of 6 bases from V and 0 bases from J, the junction contained 7 bases not matched to a gene. This chain's CDR3 is CSATDRASSYEQYF. CDR3 DNA: TGCAGTGCAACGGACAGGGCAAGCTCCTACGAGCAGTACTTC.

This clonotype was seen only a few times. This CDR3 reads CASSWDGTEQYF. CDR3 sequence (DNA): TGCGCCAGCAGTTGGGACGGAACGGAGCAGTACTTC. J is TRBJ2-7 and V is TRBV5-1, with D tentatively TRBD1 or TRBD2 (5 bases each). Trimming pared 5 bases from V and 7 bases from J, leaving 13 bases between. The CDR3 loop spans 12 amino acids. The germline CDR1 and CDR2 sequences are SGHRS and YFSETQ.

This chain joins TRBV7-3 and TRBJ2-1; 10 bases are a match to TRBD2. This CDR3 region has 17 residues. In germline, CDR1 is SGHTA, CDR2 FQGTGA. The junction had 9 bases not matched to a gene; V was cut back by 0 bases and J by 7 bases. The CDR3 sequence is CASSLTGTPGLANEQFF. The CDR3 DNA reads TGTGCCAGCAGCTTAACGGGAACCCCGGGACTAGCGAATGAGCAGTTCTTC.

This clonotype was picked up many times. The chain couples TRBV5-1 to TRBJ2-5; a weak D match, TRBD1 (6 bases). The CDR3 sequence is 15 residues long. The germline V gene encodes CDR1 SGHRS and CDR2 YFSETQ. V lost 3 bases to trimming and J lost 5 bases, with 17 bases between them. CDR3 residues: CASSSGTHVGETQYF. The CDR3 DNA reads as TGCGCCAGCAGCTCCGGGACACACGTCGGGGAGACCCAGTACTTC.

This clonotype came up many times. The chain employs TRBV7-2 and TRBJ2-1, with 7 bases lining up with TRBD1. V was pared by 4 bases and J by 9 bases, with 12 bases of the junction left unmatched. Germline lookup yields CDR1 SGHTA and CDR2 FQGNSA. CDR3 length equals 15 residues. The CDR3 spells CASSSRGPTSTEQFF. The CDR3 DNA reads as TGTGCCAGCAGCTCTAGGGGGCCGACCTCAACTGAGCAGTTCTTC.

In this sample, this clonotype turned up a few times. The chain couples TRBV6-2 or TRBV6-3 to TRBJ2-2, with 7 bases lining up with TRBD1. Germline CDR1 reads MNHEY; CDR2 reads SVGEGT. With 0 bases clipped from V and 7 bases from J, the junction kept 5 bases outside the gene matches. This CDR3 has 15 amino acids. As DNA, the CDR3 is TGTGCCAGCAGTTACTCGTGGGGGACAGACGGGGAGCTGTTTTTT. Translation gives CASSYSWGTDGELFF.

In this sample, this clonotype turned up a few times. The V gene is TRBV20-1, the J gene TRBJ2-7; D not certain. The CDR3 runs to 11 residues. Germline V lookup: CDR1 DFQATT, CDR2 SNEGSKA (reference sequence). The ends were cut back, 1 base at V and 6 bases at J, with 7 bases in the middle. The CDR3 region is CSARGGIEQYF. In DNA form, the CDR3 reads TGCAGTGCTAGAGGTGGGATCGAGCAGTACTTC.

This clonotype came up a few times. The chain has TRBV7-9 and TRBJ2-1; possibly TRBD2 for D (6 bases). Germline V gene sequence: CDR1 SEHNR, CDR2 FQNEAQ (reference sequence). The CDR3 runs 15 residues. The ends were cut back, 1 base at V and 8 bases at J, with 15 bases in the middle. CDR3 DNA: TGTGCCAGCAGCTTAGTTGTCGGAGGGGCCGATGAGCAGTTCTTC. Translation gives CASSLVVGGADEQFF.

This clonotype was observed a handful of times. The J gene is TRBJ2-7, the V gene TRBV13; tentatively, D is TRBD1 (6 bases). Trimming cost V 3 bases and J 11 bases, with 14 bases left between them. The CDR3 extends over 12 amino acids. The germline V gene encodes CDR1 PRHDT and CDR2 FYEKMQ (reference sequence). The CDR3 here is CASSFYLRDKYF. The CDR3 bases are TGTGCCAGCAGCTTTTACCTCCGGGACAAGTACTTC.

This clonotype appeared many times. J is TRBJ2-7 and V is TRBV3-1; D gene unclear. The V gene lost 8 bases and the J gene lost 7 bases, with 15 bases spanning the gap. From germline, CDR1 is LGHDT and CDR2 YNNKEL (reference sequence). CDR3 size: 12 residues. The CDR3 loop is CASQKNGWEQYF. CDR3 in DNA: TGTGCCAGCCAGAAAAATGGTTGGGAGCAGTACTTC.